This TCR beta chain is drawn from a study of cytomegalovirus exposure and HLA in healthy donors. This CDR3 comprises 14 residues. CDR1 and CDR2 from the germline V gene are GTSNPN and SVGIG (reference sequence). The V end was cut by 3 bases, the J end by 4 bases, with 12 bases between. The study ran its PCR with 60 Vbeta and 13 Jbeta primers. Here immunoSEQ multiplex PCR was the method, and the copy in TCRdb shows in-frame clones only, minus some. The sample yields just over 150,000 clones, roughly 80% seen once. The chain employs TRBV30 and TRBJ1-4, with D tentatively TRBD1 (6 bases). The TCR sequence derives from a woman aged 25-40 years in good health and CMV-seronegative. The sequencing input was PBMCs. Here the CDR3 DNA reads TGTGCCTGGAGCAGGACAGTCAATAATGAAAAACTGTTTTTT. It translates to CAWSRTVNNEKLFF.